These 18 T cell receptor beta chains originate from one sample sequenced in a study of T cell changes during pregnancy in multiple sclerosis. Libraries were prepared by immunoSEQ multiplex PCR; TCRdb keeps only in-frame clonotypes and omits some of them. The data contain 40,000 to 50,000 clones, 90% of them singletons. The specimen comprised CD8+ T cells from peripheral blood mononuclear cells, sampled in the first trimester of pregnancy. The receptor set was obtained from a female donor with multiple sclerosis, enrolled in a pregnancy study.

J is TRBJ1-1 and V is TRBV7-9; D remains unclear. The CDR3 has 13 residues. Between the trimmed V and J ends, which lost 5 bases and 4 bases, there was a span of 11 bases. The germline CDR1 and CDR2 sequences are SEHNR and FQNEAQ (reference sequence). CDR3 nucleotide sequence: TGTGCCAGCAGCCCCGAGGGAAGCACTGAAGCTTTCTTT. Amino acids: CASSPEGSTEAFF. The whole variable domain, filled in from reference TRBV7-9 and TRBJ1-1, reads DTGVSQNPRHKITKRGQNVTFRCDPISEHNRLYWYRQTLGQGPEFLTYFQNEAQLEKSRLLSDRFSAERPKGSFSTLEIQRTEQGDSAMYLCASSPEGSTEAFFGQGTRLTVV.

This chain connects TRBV5-1 to TRBJ2-1, with TRBD1 as a possible D gene (6 bases). There are 13 residues in the CDR3. Trimming shortened V by 0 bases and J by 8 bases, and 9 bases separated the two germline ends. CDR1 and CDR2 (germline): SGHRS, YFSETQ. The CDR3 DNA reads as TGCGCCAGCAGCTTGGCAGGGGCTGATGAGCAGTTCTTC. It is translated as CASSLAGADEQFF.

This chain links TRBV29-1 with TRBJ1-6; D gene uncertain. This CDR3 comprises 14 residues. Trimming took off 5 bases at V and 0 bases at J, with 8 bases between the two ends. CDR1 SQVTM and CDR2 ANQGSEA come from the germline V gene. As DNA, the CDR3 is TGCAGCGTTTCACAGAGCTCCTATAATTCACCCCTCCACTTT. Protein sequence: CSVSQSSYNSPLHF.

The genes are TRBV7-9 and TRBJ2-5; 13 bases line up with TRBD2. The CDR3 extends over 16 amino acids. Germline CDR1 is SEHNR and CDR2 is FQNEAQ (reference sequence). The V segment lost 6 bases and the J segment 2 bases; nucleotides outside the gene matches: 6. The CDR3 sequence: CASRPPGLAGQETQYF. CDR3 DNA sequence: TGTGCCAGCAGACCTCCGGGACTAGCGGGGCAAGAGACCCAGTACTTC.

The J gene is TRBJ2-1, the V gene TRBV9; 8 nucleotides line up with TRBD1. After removal of 6 bases from V and 3 bases from J, the junction contained 2 bases not matched to a gene. This CDR3 comprises 13 residues. Germline V gene data show CDR1 as SGDLS and CDR2 as YYNGEE. The CDR3 bases are TGTGCCAGCACCGGGACAGGCTACAATGAGCAGTTCTTC. Amino acids: CASTGTGYNEQFF.

There are many counts of this clone. The CDR3 coding sequence is TGTGCCAGCAGAGGCCGAGGGAGAGACGCGGATGGCTACACCTTC. Its protein product is CASRGRGRDADGYTF. The chain links TRBV6-5 to TRBJ1-2; no reliable D call. The CDR3 spans 15 residues. The germline gives CDR1 MNHEY, CDR2 SVGAGI. V was pared by 6 bases and J by 6 bases, with 20 bases between.

This chain connects TRBV7-9 to TRBJ2-5, with D possibly TRBD1 on 5 matching bases. The ends were cut back, 3 bases at V and 3 bases at J, with 5 bases in the middle. The CDR3 runs to 12 residues. Germline V gene sequence: CDR1 SEHNR, CDR2 FQNEAQ (reference sequence). CDR3 amino acids: CASSLDKETQYF. CDR3 DNA sequence: TGTGCCAGCAGCTTGGACAAAGAGACCCAGTACTTC.

This chain connects TRBV6-1 to TRBJ2-3, with 11 bases that match TRBD2. The J segment lost 12 bases and the V segment lost 6 bases, leaving 14 bases of the junction unmatched. This CDR3 is built from 15 residues. Looked up from germline, CDR1 is MNHNS and CDR2 is SASEGT. The CDR3 loop is CASSITSGGLSSQYF. The DNA of the CDR3 is TGTGCCAGCAGCATTACTAGCGGGGGTCTCTCGTCCCAGTATTTT.

This clone is a singleton in its sample. The rearrangement uses TRBV27 and TRBJ2-3; D possibly corresponds to TRBD1 (6 bases). CDR1 and CDR2 (germline): MNHEY, SMNVEV (reference sequence). There are 14 residues in the CDR3. V dropped 5 bases and J dropped 5 bases, with 14 bases sitting between them. The CDR3 DNA reads TGTGCCAGCAGTCGTACAGGGATGGTAGATACGCAGTATTTT. It is translated as CASSRTGMVDTQYF.

The chain is built from TRBV28 and TRBJ2-2; unclear D gene. Trimming took 1 base from V and 8 from J, leaving 8 bases between them. Germline V CDR1 and CDR2: MDHEN, SYDVKM. The CDR3 totals 13 residues. The CDR3 DNA follows: TGTGCCAGCAGTTTATCTCCACAGGGGGAGCTGTTTTTT. Translation: CASSLSPQGELFF.

The chain is built from TRBV5-1 and TRBJ2-7, with unresolved D. The CDR3 extends over 13 amino acids. Germline V gives CDR1 SGHRS, CDR2 YFSETQ. The ends were cut back, 2 bases at V and 3 bases at J, with 9 bases in the middle. The CDR3 protein is CASSFSPSYEQYF. CDR3 DNA sequence: TGCGCCAGCAGCTTTTCTCCTAGCTACGAGCAGTACTTC.

This rearrangement joins TRBV5-1 to TRBJ2-5; the match to TRBD2 covers 9 bases. CDR1 is SGHRS, CDR2 YFSETQ, per germline. The CDR3 loop spans 17 amino acids. J lost 5 bases, V lost 7 bases, and 18 bases had no gene match. The CDR3 nucleotides read TGCGCCAGCCGGTCTTTGTCTAGCGGGAAGAACCGGGAGACCCAGTACTTC. It specifies CASRSLSSGKNRETQYF.

There are a few counts of this clone. The chain is built from TRBV27 and TRBJ1-5; no firm D call. With 6 bases removed from V and 0 bases from J, the gap between germline ends came to 6 bases. The CDR3 is made up of 13 amino acids. The germline CDR1 and CDR2 sequences are MNHEY and SMNVEV (reference sequence). CDR3 in DNA: TGTGCCAGCAGCTTTAATAGCAATCAGCCCCAGCATTTT. It is translated as CASSFNSNQPQHF.

The rearrangement links TRBV5-1 to TRBJ2-1; 10 bases fit TRBD1. CDR1 is SGHRS, CDR2 YFSETQ, per germline. There are 13 residues in the CDR3. With V trimmed by 3 bases and J by 7 bases, 1 base remained unmatched. The CDR3: CASSSDRGNEQFF. CDR3 coding DNA: TGCGCCAGCAGCTCGGACAGGGGGAATGAGCAGTTCTTC.

The rearrangement joins TRBV5-1 to TRBJ1-2; D unclear. V lost 1 base and J lost 3, with 10 bases in between. The CDR3 covers 14 residues. Germline lookup yields CDR1 SGHRS and CDR2 YFSETQ. CDR3 DNA: TGCGCCAGCAGCTTGACAGAAAATTACTATGGCTACACCTTC. It codes for CASSLTENYYGYTF.

The chain employs TRBV7-6 and TRBJ1-2, with TRBD1 as a possible D gene (5 bases). The germline V gene encodes CDR1 SGHVS and CDR2 FNYEAQ. V was cut by 2 bases and J by 5 bases, with 9 bases left in between. The CDR3 runs 13 residues. CDR3 sequence (DNA): TGTGCCAGCAGCTTATCAGGGCGGTATGGCTACACCTTC. Translating gives CASSLSGRYGYTF.

The gene calls are TRBV6-5 and TRBJ1-1; D might be TRBD1 (5 bases). There are 15 residues in the CDR3. Looked up from germline, CDR1 is MNHEY and CDR2 is SVGAGI. Trimming shortened V by 2 bases and J by 0 bases, and 10 bases separated the two germline ends. CDR3 region: CASSYRGGMNTEAFF. CDR3 DNA sequence: TGTGCCAGCAGTTACAGGGGAGGTATGAACACTGAAGCTTTCTTT.

This chain joins TRBV4-1 and TRBJ1-5; tentative D call: TRBD1 (5 bases). The ends were cut back, 0 bases at V and 6 bases at J, with 12 bases in the middle. Germline V CDR1 and CDR2: MGHRA, YSYEKL. The CDR3 length is 15 residues. The CDR3 DNA follows: TGCGCCAGCAGCCAAGATGGCGGGGGTCCTCAGCCCCAGCATTTT. It is translated as CASSQDGGGPQPQHF.